The 23 T cell receptor beta chains below all came from one sample that was sequenced in a study of graft-versus-host responses after intestinal transplantation (dated by TCRdb to the early 2020s). Receptor amplification or capture employed the immunoSEQ multiplex PCR assay. Not all clones reach the TCRdb copy of this immuneACCESS table, which keeps in-frame sequences only. Checked studies attribute under half of the gap to unresolved V genes and leave the rest unexplained. The sample records approximately 120,000 clones, 85% to 95% of which are singletons. Over 0.15% of the sample lies in the top ten. The sample's time point label, decoded: cells obtained before transplantation from donor or recipient. What these receptors recognize is not known. The material sequenced was unstimulated CD4+ T cells sorted from spleen or lymph node cells, taken before intestinal transplant. These receptors all stem from a human donor who received an intestinal transplant.

The V call is TRBV7-3, the J call TRBJ2-7; no definite D call. Germline CDR1 SGHTA, CDR2 FQGTGA. The CDR3 totals 13 residues. V lost 6 bases and J lost 2, with 11 bases in between. CDR3 DNA: TGTGCCAGCAGATTGGACGGACCCTACGAGCAGTACTTC. Protein: CASRLDGPYEQYF.

V gene TRBV27 combines with J gene TRBJ1-5; 7 nucleotides match TRBD1. In germline, CDR1 is MNHEY, CDR2 SMNVEV (reference sequence). J lost 3 bases, V lost 5 bases, and 10 bases had no gene match. This CDR3 contains 16 residues. The CDR3: CASSQILDRVNQPQHF. The CDR3 nucleotides read TGTGCCAGCAGTCAGATATTAGACAGGGTCAATCAGCCCCAGCATTTT.

The genes are TRBV18 and TRBJ2-5, with D possibly matching TRBD2 (6 bases). Per germline, CDR1 KGHSH and CDR2 LQKENI. V was trimmed by 3 bases and J by 7 bases, leaving 12 bases between them. The CDR3 has 13 residues. CDR3 DNA: TGTGCCAGCTCACCCGGGAGTTTGGGGACCCAGTACTTC. It translates to CASSPGSLGTQYF.

The chain is built from TRBV7-6 and TRBJ1-3; 7 nucleotides align to TRBD1. Germline values: CDR1 SGHVS, CDR2 FNYEAQ. The CDR3 is 15 residues long. Losses at the gene ends were 5 bases for V and 0 bases for J; bases not matched to a gene: 4. The CDR3: CASSRTGSSGNTIYF. Written as DNA, the CDR3 is TGTGCCAGCAGCCGGACAGGTAGCTCTGGAAACACCATATATTTT.

This clone was seen more than once but under ten times. This chain links TRBV18 with TRBJ1-5; TRBD1 matches at 11 bases. Trimming at V came to 6 bases and at J to 5 bases, leaving 0 bases not matched to a gene. CDR1 KGHSH and CDR2 LQKENI come from the germline V gene. The CDR3 totals 13 residues. The CDR3 loop is CASSGQGDQPQHF. The DNA of the CDR3 is TGTGCCAGCTCGGGACAGGGGGATCAGCCCCAGCATTTT. The variable domain in full, completed from reference TRBV18 and TRBJ1-5, reads NAGVMQNPRHLVRRRGQEARLRCSPMKGHSHVYWYRQLPEEGLKFMVYLQKENIIDESGMPKERFSAEFPKEGPSILRIQQVVRGDSAAYFCASSGQGDQPQHFGDGTRLSIL.

This chain uses TRBV29-1 with TRBJ2-1; 13 bases agree with TRBD2. V lost 3 bases and J lost 6; bases outside the gene matches: 5. The CDR3 totals 15 residues. The V gene's germline CDR1 is SQVTM and CDR2 ANQGSEA. In DNA, the CDR3 is TGCAGCGTTGACCAACTAGCGGGGGGGTTCAATGAGCAGTTCTTC. Translating it yields CSVDQLAGGFNEQFF.

This clone came up once. CDR3 nucleotides: TGTGCCAGTAGTAAATCACCCAAGGCAGATACGCAGTATTTT. Its protein product is CASSKSPKADTQYF. The chain uses TRBV19 and TRBJ2-3; D is undetermined. Trimming removed 4 bases from V and 4 bases from J, with 12 bases in between. CDR3 length: 14 residues. From germline, CDR1 is LNHDA and CDR2 SQIVND (reference sequence).

V and J are TRBV7-9 and TRBJ1-1; D not resolved. The CDR3 is made up of 15 amino acids. With 0 bases removed from V and 0 bases from J, the gap between germline ends came to 8 bases. Germline V gives CDR1 SEHNR, CDR2 FQNEAQ (reference sequence). The CDR3 loop is CASSLASRVNTEAFF. As DNA, the CDR3 is TGTGCCAGCAGCTTAGCAAGTAGAGTGAACACTGAAGCTTTCTTT.

The J gene is TRBJ1-5, the V gene TRBV2; no firm D call. The germline V and J ends were trimmed by 3 bases and 7 bases, with 13 bases remaining between them. The germline V gene encodes CDR1 SNHLY and CDR2 FYNNEI. The CDR3 spans 14 residues. The DNA for the CDR3 is TGTGCCAGCAGTGAGGGTGAGGGTTGGCAGCCCCAGCATTTT. Its protein product is CASSEGEGWQPQHF.

This clone was counted between two and nine times. The chain has TRBV19 and TRBJ1-1, with D perhaps matching TRBD1 (5 bases). The CDR3 consists of 13 residues. Between the trimmed V and J ends, which lost 4 bases and 4 bases, there was a span of 10 bases. Germline V gives CDR1 LNHDA, CDR2 SQIVND (reference sequence). The CDR3 loop reads CASSKVRGTEAFF. DNA of the CDR3: TGTGCCAGTAGTAAGGTAAGGGGCACTGAAGCTTTCTTT.

This clone showed up just once. The chain uses TRBV5-4 and TRBJ1-2, with 8 positions matching TRBD1. Germline CDR1 reads SGHNT; CDR2 reads YYREEE (reference sequence). The ends lost 2 bases at V and 4 bases at J; junction bases unmatched: 7. The CDR3 runs to 15 residues. The CDR3, as DNA: TGTGCCAGCAGCTTAATCGCAGGGGGCTTCTATGGCTACACCTTC. Its protein is CASSLIAGGFYGYTF.

The chain carries TRBV7-8 and TRBJ2-1; a weak D match, TRBD1 (5 bases). CDR3 length equals 14 residues. Trimming removed 5 bases at V and 3 bases at J, with 11 bases between. The germline V gene has CDR1 SGHVS and CDR2 FQNEAQ. The CDR3 sequence: CASSPPGIYNEQFF. CDR3 bases: TGTGCCAGCAGCCCCCCAGGGATCTACAATGAGCAGTTCTTC. Drawing the rest from reference TRBV7-8 and TRBJ2-1, the complete variable domain is GAGVSQSPRYKVAKRGQDVALRCDPISGHVSLFWYQQALGQGPEFLTYFQNEAQLDKSGLPSDRFFAERPEGSVSTLKIQRTQQEDSAVYLCASSPPGIYNEQFFGPGTRLTVL.

V gene TRBV7-9 combines with J gene TRBJ2-7, with D possibly matching TRBD1 (5 bases). There are 13 residues in the CDR3. Trimming pared 4 bases from V and 3 bases from J, leaving 10 bases between. Per the germline V gene, CDR1 is SEHNR and CDR2 is FQNEAQ (reference sequence). In DNA form, the CDR3 reads TGTGCCAGCAGCTGGGGCGGCAGCTACGAGCAGTACTTC. Translation: CASSWGGSYEQYF.

This chain uses TRBV9 with TRBJ2-3, with 8 bases identical to TRBD1. V dropped 0 bases and J dropped 2; count of bases not matched to a gene: 8. Germline V CDR1 and CDR2: SGDLS, YYNGEE. There are 17 residues in the CDR3. The CDR3 loop reads CASSVAPGGPITDTQYF. Here the CDR3 DNA reads TGTGCCAGCAGCGTAGCCCCAGGGGGCCCTATCACAGATACGCAGTATTTT. Full variable domain (rest looked up from reference TRBV9 and TRBJ2-3): DSGVTQTPKHLITATGQRVTLRCSPRSGDLSVYWYQQSLDQGLQFLIQYYNGEERAKGNILERFSAQQFPDLHSELNLSSLELGDSALYFCASSVAPGGPITDTQYFGPGTRLTVL.

V gene TRBV6-5 combines with J gene TRBJ2-7, with TRBD1 matching over 7 bases. The CDR3 is 15 amino acids. With 6 bases clipped from V and 1 base from J, the junction kept 9 bases outside the gene matches. Germline-derived CDR1 and CDR2 are MNHEY and SVGAGI. In DNA, the CDR3 is TGTGCCAGCAGCTTCTCCGGGACAGTATCCTACGAGCAGTACTTC. Its translation is CASSFSGTVSYEQYF.

Only one count was recorded for this clone. The CDR3 DNA follows: TGCGCCAGCAGCCGGGCAGGGTTGGAGACCCAGTACTTC. It is translated as CASSRAGLETQYF. The chain is built from TRBV5-1 and TRBJ2-5; D perhaps matches TRBD1 (5 bases). This CDR3 has 13 amino acids. The V gene lost 4 bases and the J gene lost 5 bases, with 12 bases spanning the gap. Germline V gene data show CDR1 as SGHRS and CDR2 as YFSETQ.

The chain employs TRBV13 and TRBJ1-3, with D tentatively TRBD1 (6 bases). There are 15 residues in the CDR3. V shed 2 bases and J shed 4 bases, with 12 bases lying between them. The germline V gene has CDR1 PRHDT and CDR2 FYEKMQ (reference sequence). CDR3 in DNA: TGTGCCAGCAGCTTATATGGACAGTACGGAAACACCATATATTTT. This translates into CASSLYGQYGNTIYF.

V and J are TRBV29-1 and TRBJ2-2; 12 nucleotides match TRBD2. CDR3 length: 14 residues. The V segment lost 4 bases and the J segment 11 bases; nucleotides outside the gene matches: 8. Germline values: CDR1 SQVTM, CDR2 ANQGSEA. CDR3 DNA sequence: TGCAGCGTTGCGGTACTAGCGGGGGGTGGAGAGCTGTTTTTT. Translated, it gives CSVAVLAGGGELFF.

The J gene is TRBJ2-7, the V gene TRBV19; D not certain. With 3 bases removed from V and 5 bases from J, the gap between germline ends came to 5 bases. Germline V CDR1 and CDR2: LNHDA, SQIVND (reference sequence). CDR3 length equals 11 residues. This CDR3 reads CASSIEDEQYF. For the CDR3, the DNA is TGTGCCAGTAGTATTGAGGACGAGCAGTACTTC. Drawing the rest from reference TRBV19 and TRBJ2-7, the complete variable domain is DGGITQSPKYLFRKEGQNVTLSCEQNLNHDAMYWYRQDPGQGLRLIYYSQIVNDFQKGDIAEGYSVSREKKESFPLTVTSAQKNPTAFYLCASSIEDEQYFGPGTRLTVT.

The genes are TRBV6-5 and TRBJ1-1, with 8 bases lining up with TRBD1. V lost 8 bases to trimming and J lost 0 bases; unmatched junction nucleotides: 8. Germline CDR1 reads MNHEY; CDR2 reads SVGAGI. The CDR3 covers 15 residues. The chain's CDR3 is CASYRTGRLNTEAFF. Written as DNA, the CDR3 is TGTGCCAGCTATAGGACAGGGCGTTTGAACACTGAAGCTTTCTTT.

This chain joins TRBV12-5 and TRBJ1-1, with 10 bases aligning to TRBD1. This CDR3 comprises 15 residues. The germline gives CDR1 LGHNT, CDR2 FRNRAP. Trimming at V came to 1 base and at J to 4 bases, leaving 3 bases not matched to a gene. CDR3 DNA sequence: TGTGCTAGTGGTTTGGGACAGGGGGCGTTCACTGAAGCTTTCTTT. Translated: CASGLGQGAFTEAFF. The variable domain in full, completed from reference TRBV12-5 and TRBJ1-1, reads DARVTQTPRHKVTEMGQEVTMRCQPILGHNTVFWYRQTMMQGLELLAYFRNRAPLDDSGMPKDRFSAEMPDATLATLKIQPSEPRDSAVYFCASGLGQGAFTEAFFGQGTRLTVV.

The chain employs TRBV18 and TRBJ2-3; 15 bases are shared with TRBD2. V shed 3 bases, J shed 4 bases, and the junction held 5 bases outside the gene matches. The CDR3 contains 17 residues. The germline gives CDR1 KGHSH, CDR2 LQKENI. DNA for the CDR3: TGTGCCAGCTCACCGCGACGGACTAGCGGGGGGGCAGATACGCAGTATTTT. It codes for CASSPRRTSGGADTQYF.

The V and J genes are TRBV5-1 and TRBJ2-1; 10 nucleotides agree with TRBD2. Germline loops: CDR1 SGHRS, CDR2 YFSETQ. The CDR3 runs to 15 residues. The trim removed 5 bases at V and 5 bases at J, leaving 7 bases unmatched. DNA of the CDR3: TGCGCCAGCAGGCCGAGCGGGGGGGCTAACAATGAGCAGTTCTTC. Translation gives CASRPSGGANNEQFF.